One sample yielded the 16 T cell receptor beta chains listed below, sequenced in a study of glioma-infiltrating T cells after dendritic cell vaccination. The data were produced by immunoSEQ multiplex PCR, yet TCRdb's version contains in-frame clones alone and is incomplete. Of about 21,000 clones listed, about four fifths are singletons. Sequenced here: blood, sampled before dendritic cell vaccination. These TCRs come from a human donor with glioblastoma.

This clone was counted between two and nine times. The chain is built from TRBV11-2 and TRBJ2-4; 15 nucleotides match TRBD2. V shed 8 bases, J shed 9 bases, and the junction held 2 bases outside the gene matches. Germline-derived CDR1 and CDR2 are SGHAT and FQNNGV. The CDR3 extends over 13 amino acids. The CDR3, as DNA: TGTGCCAGCGAGGGACTAGCGGGAGGCATTCAGTACTTC. Amino acids: CASEGLAGGIQYF.

The chain combines TRBV9 with TRBJ2-1, with 8 nucleotides matching TRBD2. CDR1 SGDLS and CDR2 YYNGEE come from the germline V gene. There are 15 residues in the CDR3. With V trimmed by 4 bases and J by 1 base, 4 bases remained unmatched. CDR3: CASSQLAVSYNEQFF. CDR3 coding DNA: TGTGCCAGCAGCCAACTAGCGGTTTCCTACAATGAGCAGTTCTTC.

V and J are TRBV7-3 and TRBJ2-7, with D possibly matching TRBD2 (6 bases). The CDR3 has 15 amino acids. Deletions cut 2 bases from V and 1 base from J, with 12 bases between. Germline V gene sequence: CDR1 SGHTA, CDR2 FQGTGA. CDR3 amino acids: CASSLSRDRSYEQYF. The CDR3, as DNA: TGTGCCAGCAGCTTATCGCGGGACCGATCCTACGAGCAGTACTTC.

The J gene is TRBJ2-3, the V gene TRBV30; 8 bases match TRBD2. Germline CDR1 is GTSNPN and CDR2 is SVGIG (reference sequence). V gave up 8 bases and J gave up 1 base; unmatched junction bases: 5. This CDR3 spans 13 amino acids. The CDR3 bases are TGTGCCGGATCAGCGGGGGGCACAGATACGCAGTATTTT. Its protein product is CAGSAGGTDTQYF.

This clone came up once. The chain carries TRBV7-6 and TRBJ1-1, with 9 bases fitting TRBD1. The germline gives CDR1 SGHVS, CDR2 FNYEAQ. V shed 7 bases and J 5 bases; nucleotides not matched to a gene: 8. CDR3 length equals 14 residues. The CDR3 loop is CASIAGTGKTEAFF. The CDR3 region has the DNA TGTGCCAGCATCGCCGGGACAGGGAAAACTGAAGCTTTCTTT.

In its sample, this clone was seen once. The V and J genes are TRBV5-8 and TRBJ2-5; D unresolved. Near its end, the DNA agrees better with TRBJ2-7, so the J call may be wrong. CDR1 and CDR2 from the germline V gene are SGHTS and YDEGEE. This CDR3 is 14 amino acids long. The CDR3 nucleotides read TGTGCCAGCAGCACGCCACACCACAGCTACGAGCAGTACTTC. Its translation is CASSTPHHSYEQYF.

The chain links TRBV27 to TRBJ2-7; TRBD1 might be the D (5 bases). Trimming stripped 11 bases from V and 0 bases from J, with 14 bases between. The CDR3 length is 13 residues. Germline CDR1 reads MNHEY; CDR2 reads SMNVEV (reference sequence). CDR3 loop: CAARSGSSYEQYF. The CDR3 nucleotides read TGTGCCGCCCGGTCAGGGTCCTCCTACGAGCAGTACTTC.

V is TRBV9 and J is TRBJ2-7; weak D call: TRBD1 (6 bases). The CDR3 spans 17 residues. Germline values: CDR1 SGDLS, CDR2 YYNGEE. Trimming stripped 0 bases from V and 4 bases from J, with 20 bases between. This CDR3 is CASSVDHSQGVKYEQYF. For the CDR3, the DNA is TGTGCCAGCAGCGTAGACCATTCACAGGGCGTGAAGTACGAGCAGTACTTC.

This sequence joins TRBV10-3 and TRBJ2-3, with 12 nucleotides matching TRBD2. Germline-derived CDR1 and CDR2 are ENHRY and SYGVKD. After removal of 1 base from V and 4 bases from J, the junction contained 9 bases not matched to a gene. This CDR3 is 18 amino acids long. CDR3: CAISEWRLAGEGADTQYF. Here the CDR3 DNA reads TGTGCCATCAGTGAGTGGAGACTAGCGGGAGAGGGCGCAGATACGCAGTATTTT.

This chain uses TRBV9 with TRBJ2-7, with 9 bases that match TRBD2. Trimming took 6 bases from V and 2 from J; bases not matched to a gene: 9. The germline CDR1 and CDR2 sequences are SGDLS and YYNGEE. This CDR3 spans 15 amino acids. CDR3 nucleotides: TGTGCCAGCATAGGGGGAGCGGGGGGAACCTACGAGCAGTACTTC. Protein product: CASIGGAGGTYEQYF.

The chain couples TRBV5-6 to TRBJ1-2; perhaps TRBD1 as D (5 bases). This CDR3 comprises 16 residues. Trimming pared 1 base from V and 4 bases from J, leaving 17 bases between. Germline CDR1 SGHDT, CDR2 YYEEEE. The CDR3 nucleotides are TGTGCCAGCAGCTTGTATCCCGGAGCCCAGGGCTATGGCTACACCTTC. Protein product: CASSLYPGAQGYGYTF.

The V and J genes are TRBV30 and TRBJ1-4, with 7 nucleotides matching TRBD1. V lost 1 base and J lost 6; bases outside the gene matches: 11. The CDR3 is 16 residues long. In germline, CDR1 is GTSNPN, CDR2 SVGIG (reference sequence). The CDR3 reads CAWSGRVQGRYEKLFF. The CDR3, as DNA: TGTGCCTGGAGTGGTCGGGTACAGGGGAGGTATGAAAAACTGTTTTTT.

The chain recombines TRBV5-4 with TRBJ2-7, with TRBD2 matching over 8 bases. V lost 3 bases and J lost 1; bases outside the gene matches: 15. CDR3 length: 18 amino acids. The germline gives CDR1 SGHNT, CDR2 YYREEE (reference sequence). The CDR3 region has the DNA TGTGCCAGCAGCTCTGGTAGCGGGATCATGATCGCGTCCTACGAGCAGTACTTC. It is translated as CASSSGSGIMIASYEQYF.

The chain combines TRBV18 with TRBJ2-1; the match to TRBD2 covers 7 bases. In germline, CDR1 is KGHSH, CDR2 LQKENI. Trimming removed 2 bases from V and 2 bases from J; junction bases left unmatched: 0. This CDR3 is built from 14 residues. CDR3 sequence (DNA): TGTGCCAGCTCACCAAGCGGGACCTACAATGAGCAGTTCTTC. Amino acids: CASSPSGTYNEQFF.

The V gene is TRBV6-1, the J gene TRBJ2-2, with 10 positions matching TRBD1. The CDR3 has 14 amino acids. V lost 7 bases to trimming and J lost 6 bases; unmatched junction nucleotides: 5. Germline-derived CDR1 and CDR2 are MNHNS and SASEGT. CDR3 bases: TGTGCCAGCAAGTTCGGGACAGGGGCCGGGGAGCTGTTTTTT. Protein: CASKFGTGAGELFF.

V usage is TRBV7-9 and J usage is TRBJ1-1; D not resolved. The V and J ends lost 4 bases and 1 base respectively, with 10 bases between them. The CDR3 spans 14 residues. From germline, CDR1 is SEHNR and CDR2 FQNEAQ (reference sequence). The DNA of the CDR3 is TGTGCCAGCAGCTCCTGGAGGACGAACACTGAAGCTTTCTTT. It codes for CASSSWRTNTEAFF.